This is a list of T cell receptor beta chains from one sample in a study of T cell responses to AZD1222 COVID-19 vaccine. The assay was immunoSEQ multiplex PCR, and TCRdb's table has in-frame clones only and misses some. The sample gives about 110,000 clones, roughly nine tenths of which show up once; 1.5% to 2% is in the top ten. The sample in question was peripheral blood, obtained on day 0 of AZD1222 vaccination. The origin of the receptors is an adult in good health. CDR3s include the opening cysteine and the closing phenylalanine or tryptophan. The D gene is left open where the match is weak. Part of the rows lack a size; the others show once, few, many or a class for expanded clones.

>TRBD1|.|TRBJ1-2|TRBV6-5
TGTGCCAGCAGTAACAGGGGTTCGAACTATGGCTACACCTTC
CASSNRGSNYGYTF
>.|.|TRBJ1-2|TRBV14
TGTGCCAGCAGTCCCGGACAGACCTATGGCTACACCTTC
CASSPGQTYGYTF
>TRBD2|.|TRBJ2-7|TRBV3-1/TRBV3-2
TGTGCCAGCAGCCAAACTAGCGGGAGCCCCTACGAGCAGTACTTC
CASSQTSGSPYEQYF
>.|.|TRBJ2-7|TRBV7-6
TGTGCCAGCAGCTCAAATCCCCTCTCCTACGAGCAGTACTTC
CASSSNPLSYEQYF
>.|.|TRBJ1-5|TRBV21-1
TGTGCCAGCAGCAAAAGTAAAACTTATAGCAATCAGCCCCAGCATTTT
CASSKSKTYSNQPQHF
>TRBD2|.|TRBJ2-1|TRBV6-5
TGTGCCAGCAGTTATACTAGCGGGCCCCATGAGCAGTTCTTC
CASSYTSGPHEQFF
>.|.|TRBJ2-1|TRBV14
TGTGCCAGCAGCCAGGGGATACTAGTTAATGAGCAGTTCTTC
CASSQGILVNEQFF
>.|.|TRBJ1-5|TRBV3-1/TRBV3-2
TGTGCCAGCAGCCACCAGGTACGTCAGCCCCAGCATTTT
CASSHQVRQPQHF
>.|.|TRBJ2-1|TRBV5-1
TGCGCCAGCAGCTCCGTCGGACCGGAGGACAATGAGCAGTTCTTC
CASSSVGPEDNEQFF
>TRBD2|.|TRBJ2-2|TRBV3-1/TRBV3-2
TGTGCCAGCAGGACTAGCGGGGGGCTAGCTAACGGCGGGGAGCTGTTTTTT
CASRTSGGLANGGELFF
>TRBD1|.|TRBJ2-7|TRBV19
TGTGCCAGTAGTATCAACAGGGGCTACGAGCAGTACTTC
CASSINRGYEQYF
>TRBD1|.|TRBJ1-2|TRBV13
TGTGCCAGCAGCTTGGACAGGGGAAGGGATGGCTACACCTTC
CASSLDRGRDGYTF
>.|once|TRBJ2-7|TRBV21-1
TGTGCCAGCAGCAAAAGACGGACGGATTTCTACGAGCAGTACTTC
CASSKRRTDFYEQYF
>.|.|TRBJ2-2|TRBV7-2
TGTGCCAGCAGCTTAGAAGCAAGCGGGGAGCTGTTTTTT
CASSLEASGELFF
>.|.|TRBJ2-7|TRBV7-7
TGTGCCAGCAGCCCAGGGCCGCCTCCCTACGAGCAGTACTTC
CASSPGPPPYEQYF
>.|.|TRBJ1-5|TRBV5-5
TGTGCCAGCAGCTTGGCTGGGTTGAATCAGCCCCAGCATTTT
CASSLAGLNQPQHF
>.|.|TRBJ1-5|TRBV11-2
TGTGCCAGCAGCTTACAGGGAGGTCAGCCCCAGCATTTT
CASSLQGGQPQHF
>.|.|TRBJ1-3|TRBV19
TGTGCCAGTACCACTGGGGGGGCCGGTGGAAACACCATATATTTT
CASTTGGAGGNTIYF
>TRBD1|.|TRBJ1-1|TRBV11-2
TGTGCCAGCAGCTTGACAGTCAGGGGGGGCACTGAAGCTTTCTTT
CASSLTVRGGTEAFF
>.|.|TRBJ1-2|TRBV2
TGTGCCAGCAGGGGTAACGGCCTCTATGGCCACACCTTC
CASRGNGLYGHTF
>.|.|TRBJ1-5|TRBV2
TGTGCCAGCAGTGAAGCCCTCCGGTGGCGGGGACAGCCCCAGCATTTT
CASSEALRWRGQPQHF
>.|.|TRBJ1-2|TRBV28
TGTGCCAGCAGTGCGCGGGGCGATGGCTACACCTTC
CASSARGDGYTF
>.|.|TRBJ1-2|TRBV5-4
TGTGCCAGCAGAGGGGTCGCTAACTATGGCTACACCTTC
CASRGVANYGYTF
>.|.|TRBJ2-1|TRBV7-2
TGTGCCAGCAGCTTAATCCACAAATTGGGTGAGCAGTTCTTC
CASSLIHKLGEQFF
>.|few|TRBJ1-3|TRBV12-3/TRBV12-4
TGTGCCAGCAGAGGGCAGGGGGGAAACACCATATATTTT
CASRGQGGNTIYF
>TRBD1|few|TRBJ1-6|TRBV2
TGTGCCAGCATTCCGGACAGGGGGTTGAATTCACCCCTCCACTTT
CASIPDRGLNSPLHF
>.|once|TRBJ1-5|TRBV6-5
TGTGCCAGCAGTCCCGGGGGGGGGAATCAGCCCCAGCATTTT
CASSPGGGNQPQHF
>TRBD2|.|TRBJ2-7|TRBV29-1
TGCAGCGTTGGACTTAGCGGGAGGGCCTTCTACGAGCAGTACTTC
CSVGLSGRAFYEQYF
>.|once|TRBJ2-1|TRBV5-1
TGCGCCAGCAGCTTGGCGGACCTTTACAATGAGCAGTTCTTC
CASSLADLYNEQFF
>.|.|TRBJ2-1|TRBV2
TGTGCCAGCCAATCTGACTTGGCCTCCTACAATGAGCAGTTCTTC
CASQSDLASYNEQFF
>.|.|TRBJ2-5|TRBV13
TGTGCCAGCAGCTTAGTTGGGGGCCAGGGACAAGGCCAAGAGACCCAGTACTTC
CASSLVGGQGQGQETQYF
>TRBD2|.|TRBJ2-1|TRBV25-1
TGTGCCAGCAGCCTAGCGGGTATCAATGAGCAGTTCTTC
CASSLAGINEQFF
>.|.|TRBJ2-1|TRBV9
TGTGCCAGCAGCCCGAGGAGGGCCGACTACAATGAGCAGTTCTTC
CASSPRRADYNEQFF
>.|.|TRBJ1-1|TRBV18
TGTGCCAGCTCACCAATCGGAGCAGGTACTAAACCTGAAGCTTTCTTT
CASSPIGAGTKPEAFF
>.|.|TRBJ1-5|TRBV2
TGTGCCAGCAGTCGGGGGTTGTACCAGCCCCAGCATTTT
CASSRGLYQPQHF
>.|.|TRBJ2-7|TRBV10-2
TGCGCCAGCTGGGACACTAGCTCCTACGAGCAGTACTTC
CASWDTSSYEQYF
>.|.|TRBJ1-6|TRBV6-6
TGTGCCAGCAGTTACCTGGGAGAGGGGGATTCACCCCTCCACTTT
CASSYLGEGDSPLHF
>.|.|TRBJ1-2|TRBV15
TGTGCCACCAGCAGTGGGGGGACTAGGGCGGACTATGGCTACACCTTC
CATSSGGTRADYGYTF
>TRBD1|.|TRBJ1-1|TRBV28
TGTGCCAGCAGTCTGGACAGGGTTGGAGGTGAAGCTTTCTTT
CASSLDRVGGEAFF
>TRBD2|once|TRBJ2-3|TRBV7-6
TGTGCCAGCAGCTCCTCTCCTCACGTAGCGGGGACAACTACGCAGTATTTT
CASSSSPHVAGTTTQYF